A selection of T cell receptor beta chains follows, all from one sample in a study of cytomegalovirus exposure and HLA in healthy donors. The protocol was immunoSEQ multiplex PCR, while the TCRdb copy is restricted to in-frame clones and leaves out a portion. The data contain fewer than 200,000 clones, approximately 96% of them singletons. The sequenced sample was PBMCs. The receptors were gathered from a woman aged 18-29 years in good health and CMV-seronegative. Each CDR3 is given with its conserved first and last residue. A D gene is named only where the DNA matches it firmly.

- | TRBJ2-1 | TRBV5-6 | TGTGCCAGCAGCTACACCTACAATGAGCAGTTCTTC | CASSYTYNEQFF
- | TRBJ2-5 | TRBV9 | TGTGCCAGCAGCGAAGGGGGGGCCGGGGAGACCCAGTACTTC | CASSEGGAGETQYF
TRBD2 | TRBJ2-1 | TRBV9 | TGTGCCAGCACCGCGTGGGGGGGAGCGGGCAATGAGCAGTTCTTC | CASTAWGGAGNEQFF
TRBD1 | TRBJ2-7 | TRBV4-2 | TGTGCCAGCAAAGGGACAGCTCTTCCTGGCAACGAGCAGTACTTC | CASKGTALPGNEQYF
- | TRBJ1-2 | TRBV4-1 | TGCGCCAGCAGCCAAGCACTAAATTATGGCTACACCTTC | CASSQALNYGYTF
- | TRBJ2-7 | TRBV5-6 | TGTGCCAGCAGCTTGGGTTCCAGGGGTTCCTACGAGCAGTACTTC | CASSLGSRGSYEQYF
- | TRBJ1-4 | TRBV7-9 | TGTGCCAGCACCGAGTCGGGGGGGGGTGAAAAACTGTTTTTT | CASTESGGGEKLFF
TRBD1 | TRBJ2-5 | TRBV4-1 | TGCGCCAGCAGCCAAAGACAGGGCGTTGAGACCCAGTACTTC | CASSQRQGVETQYF
- | TRBJ1-1 | TRBV5-1 | TGCGCCAGCGGCGTGGGGGGGCCCACTGAAGCTTTCTTT | CASGVGGPTEAFF
TRBD1 | TRBJ2-7 | TRBV5-6 | TGTGCCAGCAGGAAAACAGGGGGTCGCGAGCAGTACTTC | CASRKTGGREQYF
- | TRBJ2-2 | TRBV9 | TGTGCCAGCAGCCCAACTTCCACCGGGGAGCTGTTTTTT | CASSPTSTGELFF
TRBD2 | TRBJ2-1 | TRBV4-1 | TGCGCCAGCAGCCAAGAGACTAGCGCAAACAATGAGCAGTTCTTC | CASSQETSANNEQFF
TRBD1 | TRBJ2-7 | TRBV27 | TGTGCCAGCAGTTTCCAGGGGCAGGGGGACTACGAGCAGTACTTC | CASSFQGQGDYEQYF
- | TRBJ2-5 | TRBV6-5 | TGTGCCAGCAGTTACTCGAGGACTGCCCTAGGAGGGGCCCAGTACTTC | CASSYSRTALGGAQYF
TRBD2 | TRBJ2-3 | TRBV18 | TGTGCCAGCTCGCCAAACCTAGCGGGGGCCACAGATACGCAGTATTTT | CASSPNLAGATDTQYF
- | TRBJ1-6 | TRBV4-3 | TGCGCCAGCAGCCAAGAGGGGGCTAGGGGAAGGAGCTCCTATAATTCACCCCTCCACTTT | CASSQEGARGRSSYNSPLHF
TRBD1 | TRBJ1-2 | TRBV9 | TGTGCCAGCAGCCGGACAGGGGGCGGGAAAGGGAACTATGGCTACACCTTC | CASSRTGGGKGNYGYTF
TRBD2 | TRBJ2-3 | TRBV18 | TGTGCCAGCTCACCTATACTAGCGGGGGGGCCTGCAGATACGCAGTATTTT | CASSPILAGGPADTQYF
- | TRBJ2-7 | TRBV5-1 | TGCGCCAGCAGCTTCTCACAGGGTTACGGCTACGAGCAGTACTTC | CASSFSQGYGYEQYF
- | TRBJ2-2 | TRBV5-1 | TGCGCCAGCAGCCCAAGCCTAAGCACCGGGGAGCTGTTTTTT | CASSPSLSTGELFF
TRBD2 | TRBJ2-3 | TRBV4-2 | TGTGCCAGCAGCCAAGAGGGAGGGAGGCCAGATACGCAGTATTTT | CASSQEGGRPDTQYF
TRBD1 | TRBJ2-2 | TRBV2 | TGTGCCAGCAGAATAAACAGGGGGCATCTTACCGGGGAGCTGTTTTTT | CASRINRGHLTGELFF
- | TRBJ2-5 | TRBV18 | TGTGCCAGCTCAGAAGGTCGGAGGGATGAGACCCAGTACTTC | CASSEGRRDETQYF
TRBD1 | TRBJ1-3 | TRBV5-1 | TGCGCCAGCAGCTCCGGACAGGAAGGAAACACCATATATTTT | CASSSGQEGNTIYF
- | TRBJ2-1 | TRBV25-1 | TGTGCCAGCAGTACAGGGTCCTACAATGAGCAGTTCTTC | CASSTGSYNEQFF
- | TRBJ1-1 | TRBV5-6 | TGTGCCAGCAGCCCAAAGCCGGGGACTGAAGCTTTCTTT | CASSPKPGTEAFF
- | TRBJ1-2 | TRBV9 | TGTGCCAGCAGCCCGCCACATCAGGGGACCGGGGCTAACTATGGCTACACCTTC | CASSPPHQGTGANYGYTF
- | TRBJ1-6 | TRBV5-1 | TGCGCCAGCAGCACCTCAGGGGCCCTTAATTCAGCGTTCAGGTCACCCCTCCACTTT | CASSTSGALNSAFRSPLHF
- | TRBJ2-5 | TRBV7-9 | TGTGCCAGCAGCTTACCCTTGGGCGAGACCCAGTACTTC | CASSLPLGETQYF
TRBD2 | TRBJ2-5 | TRBV9 | TGTGCCAGCAGCGTAGGTCCTAGCCGGGGGGGAAACCAAGAGACCCAGTACTTC | CASSVGPSRGGNQETQYF
- | TRBJ1-5 | TRBV4-2 | TGTGCCAGCAGCCAACCTAATCAGCCCCAGCATTTT | CASSQPNQPQHF
- | TRBJ1-2 | TRBV7-8 | TGTGCCAGCAGCTGGGAGTCCAGAAACTATGGCTACACCTTC | CASSWESRNYGYTF
- | TRBJ2-1 | TRBV4-3 | TGCGCCAGCAGCCAAGAGGGCCTTTATGGTGAGCAGTTCTTC | CASSQEGLYGEQFF